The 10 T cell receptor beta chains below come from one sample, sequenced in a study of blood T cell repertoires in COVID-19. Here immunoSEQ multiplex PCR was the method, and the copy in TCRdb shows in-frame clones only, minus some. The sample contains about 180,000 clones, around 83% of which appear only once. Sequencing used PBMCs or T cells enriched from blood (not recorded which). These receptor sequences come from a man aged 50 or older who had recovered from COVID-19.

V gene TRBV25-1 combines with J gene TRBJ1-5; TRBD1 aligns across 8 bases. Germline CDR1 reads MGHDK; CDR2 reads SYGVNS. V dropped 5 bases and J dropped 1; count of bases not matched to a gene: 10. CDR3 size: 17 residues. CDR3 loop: CASSLRQGLGSNQPQHF. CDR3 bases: TGTGCCAGCAGTCTAAGACAGGGGCTGGGCAGCAATCAGCCCCAGCATTTT.

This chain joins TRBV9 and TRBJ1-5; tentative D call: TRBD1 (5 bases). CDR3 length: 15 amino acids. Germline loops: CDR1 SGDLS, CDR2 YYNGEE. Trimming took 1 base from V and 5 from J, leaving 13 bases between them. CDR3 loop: CASSVSGATDQPQHF. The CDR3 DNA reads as TGTGCCAGCAGCGTAAGCGGGGCCACTGATCAGCCCCAGCATTTT.

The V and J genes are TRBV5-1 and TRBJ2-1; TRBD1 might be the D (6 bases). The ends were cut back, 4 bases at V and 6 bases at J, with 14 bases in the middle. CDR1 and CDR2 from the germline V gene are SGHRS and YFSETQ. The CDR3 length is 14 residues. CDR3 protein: CASSPGDKSNEQFF. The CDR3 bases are TGCGCCAGCAGCCCCGGGGACAAGTCCAATGAGCAGTTCTTC.

CDR3 sequence (DNA): TGCGCCAGCAGCTCCCAGGGGACCGGGGAGCTGTTTTTT. It is translated as CASSSQGTGELFF. This chain connects TRBV5-1 to TRBJ2-2; perhaps TRBD1 as D (6 bases). The germline CDR1 and CDR2 sequences are SGHRS and YFSETQ. The germline V and J ends were trimmed by 3 bases and 5 bases, with 8 bases remaining between them. The CDR3 totals 13 residues.

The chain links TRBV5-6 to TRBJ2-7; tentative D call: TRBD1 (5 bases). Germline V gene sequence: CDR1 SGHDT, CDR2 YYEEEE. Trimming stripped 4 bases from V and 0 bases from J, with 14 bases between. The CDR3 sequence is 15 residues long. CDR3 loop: CASSHRQFSSYEQYF. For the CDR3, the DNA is TGTGCCAGCAGCCACCGACAGTTTTCCTCCTACGAGCAGTACTTC.

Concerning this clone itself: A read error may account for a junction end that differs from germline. Here the CDR3 reads CASSLDPGQASYNEQFF. The CDR3 DNA sequence: TGTGCTAGCAGCTTAGACCCGGGACAGGCCTCCTACAATGAGCAGTTCTTC. The chain uses TRBV7-7 and TRBJ2-1, with TRBD1 matching 8 bases. The CDR3 spans 17 residues. CDR1 and CDR2 from the germline V gene are SSHAT and FNYEAQ (reference sequence).

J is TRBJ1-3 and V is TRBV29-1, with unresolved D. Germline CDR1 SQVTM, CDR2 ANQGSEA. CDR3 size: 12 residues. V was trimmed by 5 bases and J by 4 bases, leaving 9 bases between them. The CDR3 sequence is CSVQTNGNTIYF. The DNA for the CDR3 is TGCAGCGTTCAGACAAACGGAAACACCATATATTTT.

CDR3 in amino acids: CASSFRTGGYIGKLFF. Here the CDR3 DNA reads TGTGCCAGCAGTTTCAGGACAGGGGGTTATATAGGAAAACTGTTTTTT. The chain joins TRBV27 to TRBJ1-4; 10 bases map to TRBD1. The CDR3 runs 16 residues. V trimming: 3 bases; J trimming: 10 bases; junction bases outside the gene matches: 11. Germline V gene lookup returns CDR1 MNHEY and CDR2 SMNVEV (reference sequence).

The CDR3 sequence: CASSELGSQPQHF. The CDR3, as DNA: TGTGCCAGCAGTGAGTTAGGGAGTCAGCCCCAGCATTTT. The chain is built from TRBV6-1 and TRBJ1-5, with D unclear. Germline values: CDR1 MNHNS, CDR2 SASEGT. The CDR3 consists of 13 residues. Trimming removed 3 bases at V and 6 bases at J, with 9 bases between.

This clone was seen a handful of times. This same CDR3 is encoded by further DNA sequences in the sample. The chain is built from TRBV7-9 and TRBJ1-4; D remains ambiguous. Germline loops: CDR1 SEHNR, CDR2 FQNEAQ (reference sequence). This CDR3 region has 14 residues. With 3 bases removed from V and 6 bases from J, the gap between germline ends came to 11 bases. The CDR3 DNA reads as TGTGCCAGCAGCTTGAGACGGGAGGATGAAAAACTGTTTTTT. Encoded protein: CASSLRREDEKLFF.